This is a list of T cell receptor beta chains from one sample in a study of low-dose radiotherapy and immunotherapy resistance in tumors. Each CDR3 protein gets one entry after TCRdb re-called the reads with MiXCR. The table includes tens of thousands of distinct CDR3 sequences, around a quarter detected once. The material sequenced was PBMCs, taken after low-dose radiotherapy plus immunotherapy. The receptors shown here come from a male donor with prostate cancer. Both conserved end residues are part of each CDR3. Each record gives: clone size, V gene, J gene, D gene, CDR3 DNA, CDR3 protein. A D gene is named only where the DNA matches it firmly. Only part of the rows carry a size: once, few, many, or a class if the clone is expanded.

>many|TRBV2|TRBJ2-1|NA
TGTGCCAGCAGTCCTACGACTACCTACAATGAGCAGTTCTTC
CASSPTTTYNEQFF
>many|TRBV11-2|TRBJ2-7|TRBD1
TGTGCCAGCAGCACACGGACAGGGGGATCTTACGAGCAGTACTTC
CASSTRTGGSYEQYF
>many|TRBV7-9|TRBJ2-5|TRBD1
TGTGCCAGCAGCCGACAGGGGGAAATGGAGACCCAGTACTTC
CASSRQGEMETQYF
>NA|TRBV10-3|TRBJ2-3|NA
TGTGCCATCAGAGGTACAGATACGCAGTATTTT
CAIRGTDTQYF
>many|TRBV19|TRBJ1-1|TRBD1
TGTGCCAGTATCACAGGGGTTGGCACTGAAGCTTTCTTT
CASITGVGTEAFF
>NA|TRBV15|TRBJ2-7|TRBD2
TGTGCCACCAGCAGAGGGTGGGGACTAGCGAGCTACGAGCAGTACTTC
CATSRGWGLASYEQYF
>NA|TRBV18|TRBJ2-7|NA
TGTGCCAGCTCACGGGGACCGGACAAGACCTACGAGCAGTACTTC
CASSRGPDKTYEQYF
>medium-sized|TRBV5-1|TRBJ2-7|NA
TGCGCCAGCAGACCCGACGGATCATCCTACGAGCAGTACTTC
CASRPDGSSYEQYF
>many|TRBV7-3|TRBJ1-1|NA
TGTGCCAGCAGCCCCTCGGGGATGAACACTGAAGCTTTCTTT
CASSPSGMNTEAFF
>many|TRBV6-6|TRBJ2-5|TRBD2
TGTGCCAGCAGATGGGGGGGAGAGACCCAGTACTTC
CASRWGGETQYF
>many|TRBV7-9|TRBJ2-5|NA
TGTGCCAGCAGCCAACTCCCGCCGGGGCAAGAGACCCAGTACTTC
CASSQLPPGQETQYF
>NA|TRBV5-1|TRBJ2-7|TRBD1
TGCGCCAGCAGCCCCGGGACAGGGGGCATCTACGAGCAGTACTTC
CASSPGTGGIYEQYF
>many|TRBV14|TRBJ1-1|NA
TGCGCCAGCAGCCGGGGGGGGAGGAACACTGAAGCTTTCTTT
CASSRGGRNTEAFF
>many|TRBV7-3|TRBJ2-3|NA
TGTGCCAGCAGCACAGGGCAGGGTGGGATAGATACGCAGTATTTT
CASSTGQGGIDTQYF
>many|TRBV6-2/TRBV6-3|TRBJ2-3|TRBD2
TGTGCCAGCAGTACGGGAGGTAGCGGGAGGTTTGGAGATACGCAGTATTTT
CASSTGGSGRFGDTQYF
>many|TRBV14|TRBJ1-2|TRBD1
TGTGCCAGCAGCCAAGATAACAGGGGTCCCTATGGCTACACCTTC
CASSQDNRGPYGYTF
>NA|TRBV19|TRBJ1-2|TRBD1
TGTGCCAGTAGTCCCCCAGGGGGCTATGGCTACACCTTC
CASSPPGGYGYTF
>many|TRBV5-1|TRBJ1-3|NA
TGCGCCAGCAGCTTAACAGACTCTGGAAACACCATATATTTT
CASSLTDSGNTIYF
>many|TRBV19|TRBJ1-5|TRBD1
TGTGCCACCCGACAGGGTCTGGGTCAGCCCCAGCATTTT
CATRQGLGQPQHF
>medium-sized|TRBV7-2|TRBJ2-1|NA
TGTGCCAGCAGCTTATGGCAGGGGTACAATGAGCAGTTCTTC
CASSLWQGYNEQFF
>medium-sized|TRBV6-6|TRBJ2-3|TRBD2
TGTGCCAGCAGTACGCAGCGGGGGCAATCAGATACGCAGTATTTT
CASSTQRGQSDTQYF
>many|TRBV5-4|TRBJ2-1|NA
TGTGCCAGCAGCTTGAGCTTAGCGAGTCACGTGAATGAGCAGTTCTTC
CASSLSLASHVNEQFF
>many|TRBV2|TRBJ2-1|NA
TGTGCCAGCAGGGGGATTAAGGGTTATGAGCAGTTCTTC
CASRGIKGYEQFF